The sequence of this T cell receptor beta chain was determined in a study of a mutant IDH1 vaccine in newly diagnosed glioma. This table comes from immunoSEQ multiplex PCR, and its TCRdb copy is limited to in-frame clones, with some not included. In the table there are about 98,000 clones, approximately 90% of which are singletons. Trimming removed 1 base at V and 0 bases at J, with 18 bases between. This CDR3 spans 18 amino acids. The germline gives CDR1 SNHLY, CDR2 FYNNEI. As for time point: baseline, week 1 (first vaccination visit). Treatment meaning: pre-vaccination baseline after standard-of-care therapy.

The chain uses TRBV2 and TRBJ1-1; a weak D match, TRBD1 (5 bases). The clonotype was recovered from a woman in her 50s with glioma. Sequenced here: PBMCs, sampled from a glioma patient treated with radiotherapy, temozolomide or both. CDR3 region: CASSEGDGWGEVNTEAFF. The CDR3 DNA follows: TGTGCCAGCAGTGAAGGGGACGGATGGGGGGAGGTGAACACTGAAGCTTTCTTT.